The clone carrying this T cell receptor (beta chain) was observed a few times. Its antigen is unidentified. The data were taken from a study of T cell clones after liver transplantation. Looking at the study overall: Standard immunosuppression, with no induction, continued until 12-24 months after transplant. Study-wide points: In most of the 8 subjects, circulating graft-donor-reactive CD4 TCRbeta sequences fell significantly after transplant. Migration into the graft, not deletion, may explain lost graft donor-reactive T cells.

CDR3 size: 14 residues. The J segment lost 7 bases and the V segment lost 5 bases, leaving 4 bases of the junction unmatched. Germline CDR1 reads SEHNR; CDR2 reads FQNEAQ (reference sequence). Produced via immunoSEQ multiplex PCR; TCRdb's table is partial and in-frame only. Of roughly 100,000 clones listed, roughly 80% are singletons. The source material was CD4+ T cells from blood, sampled before liver transplant. This receptor was obtained from a human donor who received a liver transplant. The chain links TRBV7-9 to TRBJ2-2; 10 bases match TRBD2. CDR3 in amino acids: CASSQRTSGGELFF. The CDR3 nucleotides are TGTGCCAGCAGCCAGCGGACTAGCGGCGGGGAGCTGTTTTTT.